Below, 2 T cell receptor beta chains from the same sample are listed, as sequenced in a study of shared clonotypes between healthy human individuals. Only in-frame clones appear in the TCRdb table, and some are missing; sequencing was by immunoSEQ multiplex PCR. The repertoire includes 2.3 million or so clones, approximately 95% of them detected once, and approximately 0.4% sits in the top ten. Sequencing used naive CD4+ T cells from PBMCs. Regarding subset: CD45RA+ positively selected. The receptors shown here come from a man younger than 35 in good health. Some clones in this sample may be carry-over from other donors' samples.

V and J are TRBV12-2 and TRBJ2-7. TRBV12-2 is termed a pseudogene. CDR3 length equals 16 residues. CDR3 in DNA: TGTGCAAGTCGCTCCCACAGTAGTGAGGTCCCTTACGAGCAGTACTTC. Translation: CASRSHSSEVPYEQYF.

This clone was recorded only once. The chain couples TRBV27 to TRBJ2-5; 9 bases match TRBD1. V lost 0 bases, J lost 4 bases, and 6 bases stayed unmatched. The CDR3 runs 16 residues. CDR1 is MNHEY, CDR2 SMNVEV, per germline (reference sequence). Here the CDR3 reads CASSLSIGTGRETQYF. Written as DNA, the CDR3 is TGTGCCAGCAGTTTATCAATCGGGACAGGGAGAGAGACCCAGTACTTC.